The 3 T cell receptor beta chains presented below share a single source sample, sequenced in a study of T cell changes during pregnancy in multiple sclerosis. Using immunoSEQ multiplex PCR, the repertoire was profiled, and TCRdb retains in-frame clones only, with some absent. The table lists about 45,000 clones, about 89% of them singletons. Sequences were derived from CD4+ T cells from peripheral blood mononuclear cells, sampled in the first trimester of pregnancy. These receptors all stem from a female donor with multiple sclerosis, enrolled in a pregnancy study.

The genes are TRBV7-2 and TRBJ1-5; 9 positions match TRBD1. Trimming at V came to 5 bases and at J to 7 bases, leaving 12 bases not matched to a gene. The CDR3 covers 16 residues. Germline CDR1 is SGHTA and CDR2 is FQGNSA. The CDR3 DNA reads TGTGCCAGCAGCCGTCCCGGGACAGGGAACTTGCAGCCCCAGCATTTT. Protein: CASSRPGTGNLQPQHF.

The CDR3 DNA follows: TGTGCCAGCAGTTCGACAGGATCCCAGCCCCAGCATTTT. Amino acids: CASSSTGSQPQHF. The J gene is TRBJ1-5, the V gene TRBV6-5; tentative D call: TRBD1 (6 bases). The CDR3 loop spans 13 amino acids. Germline CDR1 reads MNHEY; CDR2 reads SVGAGI. V was pared by 4 bases and J by 7 bases, with 11 bases between.

CDR3 bases: TGTGCCAGTAGGCATCGGAGGACAGGGGGCGCAGATACGCAGTATTTT. This sequence encodes CASRHRRTGGADTQYF. This chain uses TRBV19 with TRBJ2-3; 11 bases agree with TRBD1. V lost 6 bases and J lost 4; bases outside the gene matches: 9. Germline-derived CDR1 and CDR2 are LNHDA and SQIVND (reference sequence). The CDR3 is made up of 16 amino acids. Using reference TRBV19 and TRBJ2-3 for the parts outside the CDR3, the full variable domain is DGGITQSPKYLFRKEGQNVTLSCEQNLNHDAMYWYRQDPGQGLRLIYYSQIVNDFQKGDIAEGYSVSREKKESFPLTVTSAQKNPTAFYLCASRHRRTGGADTQYFGPGTRLTVL.